The entry that follows covers one T cell receptor beta chain sequence. In the study's own analysis: Amplifying reference gene primers gave estimates of nucleated cell counts. Clones were sequenced by immunoSEQ multiplex PCR, and TCRdb holds only the in-frame ones, with some missing. The V and J calls and clone size were taken over from that table, and D and trimming were inferred from the DNA. This table has 250,000 to 350,000 clones, roughly 87% appearing once. V lost 6 bases and J 8 bases, leaving 17 bases between the germline ends. Per germline, CDR1 LNHDA and CDR2 SQIVND (reference sequence). This CDR3 is built from 13 residues. This sample stems from a study of blood T cell repertoires in COVID-19.

This chain uses TRBV19 with TRBJ2-7, with TRBD2 as a possible D gene (5 bases). Source material: peripheral blood. This clonotype originated in a woman in her fifties or sixties who had recovered from COVID-19. Here the CDR3 DNA reads TGTGCCAGTAGCGGGAAGGTGACTGACAAGCAGTACTTC. Protein product: CASSGKVTDKQYF.